The 20 T cell receptor beta chains below come from one sample, sequenced in a study of blood T cell repertoires in COVID-19. Clones were read by immunoSEQ multiplex PCR, and TCRdb kept only the in-frame ones, dropping some. The table has over 65,000 clones, about 88% seen once. The sequenced sample consisted of peripheral blood. The receptor source for this set is a man at least 80 years old with COVID-19, enrolled during active disease.

This chain connects TRBV7-8 to TRBJ2-1; TRBD1 matches 8 bases. J was trimmed by 5 bases and V by 6 bases; bases with no gene match: 9. The length of the CDR3 is 15 residues. Germline CDR1 is SGHVS and CDR2 is FQNEAQ. CDR3 DNA sequence: TGTGCCAGCAGTCGTGACAGGGGACGAGACAATGAGCAGTTCTTC. The encoded protein is CASSRDRGRDNEQFF.

J is TRBJ2-3 and V is TRBV9; 12 positions match TRBD2. CDR1 is SGDLS, CDR2 YYNGEE, per germline. The CDR3 is 16 amino acids. V was pared by 0 bases and J by 4 bases, with 3 bases of the junction left unmatched. The CDR3: CASSVATSGGADTQYF. Here the CDR3 DNA reads TGTGCCAGCAGCGTAGCGACTAGCGGGGGTGCAGATACGCAGTATTTT.

This clone was recorded once. This CDR3 is CASSLTPNTEAFF. CDR3 DNA sequence: TGTGCCAGCAGCCTTACACCGAACACTGAAGCTTTCTTT. The chain carries TRBV11-2 and TRBJ1-1; D is unresolved. Germline V gene sequence: CDR1 SGHAT, CDR2 FQNNGV. The CDR3 has 13 residues. V was cut by 5 bases and J by 1 base, with 8 bases left in between.

This chain uses TRBV7-2 with TRBJ2-1, with a possible D match to TRBD2 (5 bases). CDR3 length: 14 amino acids. Trimming stripped 2 bases from V and 2 bases from J, with 7 bases between. Germline-derived CDR1 and CDR2 are SGHTA and FQGNSA. DNA for the CDR3: TGTGCCAGCAGCTTAAGCGGAGCCTACAATGAGCAGTTCTTC. It codes for CASSLSGAYNEQFF. Supplemented by reference TRBV7-2 and TRBJ2-1, the full variable domain reads GAGVSQSPSNKVTEKGKDVELRCDPISGHTALYWYRQSLGQGLEFLIYFQGNSAPDKSGLPSDRFSAERTGGSVSTLTIQRTQQEDSAVYLCASSLSGAYNEQFFGPGTRLTVL.

This clone occurred a few times. The V gene is TRBV4-2, the J gene TRBJ2-3; D perhaps matches TRBD1 (5 bases). V lost 0 bases and J 1 base, leaving 14 bases between the germline ends. The CDR3 contains 17 residues. CDR1 LGHNA and CDR2 YNFKEQ come from the germline V gene. Here the CDR3 DNA reads TGTGCCAGCAGCCAAGATGCATTCAGGGTGGGCACAGATACGCAGTATTTT. Its protein is CASSQDAFRVGTDTQYF.

V usage is TRBV11-3 and J usage is TRBJ1-5; D gene uncertain. This CDR3 has 13 amino acids. CDR1 and CDR2 from the germline V gene are SGHNT and YENEEA. With 5 bases removed from V and 5 bases from J, the gap between germline ends came to 10 bases. For the CDR3, the DNA is TGTGCCAGCAGCAATGACCGGGATCAGCCCCAGCATTTT. Its protein product is CASSNDRDQPQHF.

The rearrangement links TRBV29-1 to TRBJ2-1, with TRBD2 matching 8 bases. The CDR3 consists of 16 residues. V shed 3 bases and J 6 bases; nucleotides not matched to a gene: 13. Germline V gene lookup returns CDR1 SQVTM and CDR2 ANQGSEA. The DNA of the CDR3 is TGCAGCGTTGATGGTTTGGCGGGGGGCTTCCCCAATGAGCAGTTCTTC. Its protein is CSVDGLAGGFPNEQFF.

This rearrangement joins TRBV19 to TRBJ1-1; a weak D match, TRBD1 (5 bases). V lost 3 bases to trimming and J lost 8 bases, with 16 bases between them. CDR1 LNHDA and CDR2 SQIVND come from the germline V gene (reference sequence). The length of the CDR3 is 14 residues. CDR3 sequence reads: CASSIQGPPSEAFF. Written as DNA, the CDR3 is TGTGCCAGTAGTATTCAGGGCCCGCCGTCCGAAGCTTTCTTT.

This clone appeared a single time. The J gene is TRBJ2-7, the V gene TRBV27; 9 nucleotides match TRBD1. V dropped 6 bases and J dropped 2; count of bases not matched to a gene: 5. The CDR3 is 14 residues long. In germline, CDR1 is MNHEY, CDR2 SMNVEV (reference sequence). CDR3 protein: CASRIDRGTYEQYF. CDR3 nucleotide sequence: TGTGCCAGCAGGATAGACAGGGGGACCTACGAGCAGTACTTC.

The chain couples TRBV18 to TRBJ1-2, with 11 bases matching TRBD1. Germline lookup yields CDR1 KGHSH and CDR2 LQKENI. The V gene end was trimmed by 3 bases and the J gene end by 4 bases; junction bases not matched to a gene: 4. The CDR3 consists of 15 residues. The CDR3 DNA follows: TGTGCCAGCTCACCTCCGGGACAGGGGGTCTATGGCTACACCTTC. Protein: CASSPPGQGVYGYTF.

This chain joins TRBV10-3 and TRBJ2-5; D is unresolved. Deletions cut 4 bases from V and 2 bases from J, with 11 bases between. Germline V lookup: CDR1 ENHRY, CDR2 SYGVKD. This CDR3 spans 14 amino acids. CDR3 region: CAISVTVSQETQYF. CDR3 nucleotide sequence: TGTGCCATCAGTGTTACAGTCAGTCAAGAGACCCAGTACTTC.

The chain carries TRBV5-1 and TRBJ2-3; 8 positions match TRBD2. The germline gives CDR1 SGHRS, CDR2 YFSETQ. This CDR3 has 15 amino acids. The ends lost 8 bases at V and 5 bases at J; junction bases unmatched: 13. The CDR3 reads CASSGLVGGGDTQYF. CDR3 nucleotide sequence: TGCGCCAGTTCGGGACTAGTCGGGGGAGGAGATACGCAGTATTTT.

The chain uses TRBV7-9 and TRBJ1-6; unclear D gene. This CDR3 is 19 amino acids long. Per germline, CDR1 SEHNR and CDR2 FQNEAQ (reference sequence). The ends were cut back, 4 bases at V and 8 bases at J, with 27 bases in the middle. CDR3 loop: CASSSPRGRTATWDSPLHF. The CDR3 DNA reads as TGTGCCAGCAGCTCCCCCCGAGGGCGAACAGCAACATGGGATTCACCCCTCCACTTT.

The chain is built from TRBV29-1 and TRBJ2-2; 7 bases are shared with TRBD1. The CDR3 length is 14 residues. V shed 6 bases and J 0 bases; nucleotides not matched to a gene: 4. From germline, CDR1 is SQVTM and CDR2 ANQGSEA. CDR3 protein: CSVAGTANTGELFF. CDR3 DNA sequence: TGCAGCGTGGCCGGGACAGCGAACACCGGGGAGCTGTTTTTT.

This clone was seen once. This chain joins TRBV5-1 and TRBJ2-5, with TRBD2 matching over 11 bases. The CDR3 is made up of 15 amino acids. V dropped 4 bases and J dropped 5; count of bases not matched to a gene: 7. The germline V gene has CDR1 SGHRS and CDR2 YFSETQ. The CDR3, as DNA: TGCGCCAGCAGCCCTTTAGCGGGGGGGTTCGAGACCCAGTACTTC. Translated, it gives CASSPLAGGFETQYF.

The rearrangement uses TRBV19 and TRBJ2-2, with TRBD2 matching over 9 bases. The CDR3 has 17 amino acids. The trim removed 10 bases at V and 6 bases at J, leaving 18 bases unmatched. Germline assignment: CDR1 LNHDA and CDR2 SQIVND (reference sequence). CDR3 coding DNA: TGTGCCATGAGTCGGGATAGCGGGGGACGGAGGGCCGGGGAGCTGTTTTTT. As protein: CAMSRDSGGRRAGELFF.

The rearrangement links TRBV2 to TRBJ1-6, with D possibly being TRBD1 (5 bases). V lost 4 bases to trimming and J lost 7 bases, with 14 bases between them. The CDR3 length is 15 residues. The germline V gene encodes CDR1 SNHLY and CDR2 FYNNEI. Written as DNA, the CDR3 is TGTGCCAGCAGTGTCGAAGGGGCTTCCAATTCACCCCTCCACTTT. Translated: CASSVEGASNSPLHF.

The rearrangement uses TRBV3-1 (or the pseudogene TRBV3-2) and TRBJ1-3; D not certain. V lost 1 base and J 2 bases, leaving 6 bases between the germline ends. This CDR3 comprises 14 residues. The V gene's germline CDR1 is LGHDT and CDR2 YNNKEL (reference sequence). CDR3 DNA: TGTGCCAGCAGCCAAGGCGGGGCTGGAAACACCATATATTTT. Its translation is CASSQGGAGNTIYF.

This chain joins TRBV7-2 and TRBJ1-6; possible D gene TRBD1, 5 bases. V shed 0 bases and J shed 10 bases, with 10 bases lying between them. The CDR3 is 14 amino acids. The germline V gene encodes CDR1 SGHTA and CDR2 FQGNSA. The CDR3 region is CASSLAGEGSPLHF. For the CDR3, the DNA is TGTGCCAGCAGCTTAGCCGGGGAGGGGTCACCCCTCCACTTT.

V gene TRBV19 combines with J gene TRBJ2-5; TRBD1 matches 7 bases. J gave up 2 bases and V 8 bases, and 5 bases lay outside the gene matches. The V gene's germline CDR1 is LNHDA and CDR2 SQIVND (reference sequence). The CDR3 is 13 residues long. Here the CDR3 reads CASGTVLQETQYF. CDR3 nucleotides: TGTGCCAGTGGGACAGTCCTGCAAGAGACCCAGTACTTC.